Presented here are 25 T cell receptor beta chains from one specimen sequenced in a study of blood T cell repertoires in COVID-19. Clones were read by immunoSEQ multiplex PCR, and TCRdb kept only the in-frame ones, dropping some. Here the sample spans 150,000 to 200,000 clones, about four fifths being singletons. Material: peripheral blood. Receptor source: an elderly woman with COVID-19, enrolled during active disease.

This clone was detected a few times. This rearrangement joins TRBV11-2 to TRBJ2-1; D is perhaps TRBD1 (6 bases). The CDR3 contains 14 residues. The germline V gene encodes CDR1 SGHAT and CDR2 FQNNGV. Trimming removed 5 bases from V and 8 bases from J, with 16 bases in between. The CDR3 sequence is CASSVTRGSDEQFF. The DNA for the CDR3 is TGTGCCAGCAGCGTAACCAGGGGAAGCGATGAGCAGTTCTTC.

The rearrangement uses TRBV27 and TRBJ2-3, with 7 bases matching TRBD2. Trimming removed 3 bases from V and 1 base from J; junction bases left unmatched: 1. The CDR3 consists of 14 residues. The germline V gene encodes CDR1 MNHEY and CDR2 SMNVEV (reference sequence). DNA of the CDR3: TGTGCCAGCAGTTTTGGGAGGGGCACAGATACGCAGTATTTT. It encodes CASSFGRGTDTQYF.

This sequence joins TRBV19 and TRBJ1-5; a weak D match, TRBD1 (6 bases). The CDR3 is 17 residues long. Trimming took 7 bases from V and 5 from J, leaving 24 bases between them. Germline assignment: CDR1 LNHDA and CDR2 SQIVND (reference sequence). The chain's CDR3 is CASNPVTGGQGYQPQHF. In DNA, the CDR3 is TGTGCCAGTAACCCCGTAACGGGGGGGCAGGGTTATCAGCCCCAGCATTTT.

The chain uses TRBV15 and TRBJ2-3, with 10 nucleotides matching TRBD2. Germline values: CDR1 LNHNV, CDR2 YYDKDF (reference sequence). V was pared by 0 bases and J by 0 bases, with 3 bases of the junction left unmatched. The CDR3 length is 17 residues. The CDR3 sequence: CATSRDRAGGSTDTQYF. The CDR3 DNA reads as TGTGCCACCAGCAGAGACCGAGCGGGGGGGAGCACAGATACGCAGTATTTT.

The rearrangement links TRBV29-1 to TRBJ1-1, with TRBD1 matching over 7 bases. Germline CDR1 and CDR2: SQVTM and ANQGSEA. This CDR3 contains 12 residues. Losses at the gene ends were 4 bases for V and 7 bases for J; bases not matched to a gene: 6. The CDR3 here is CSVAEGASEAFF. In DNA form, the CDR3 reads TGCAGCGTTGCGGAGGGGGCAAGTGAAGCTTTCTTT.

J is TRBJ2-7 and V is TRBV24-1, with D perhaps TRBD1 (6 bases). Trimming took off 6 bases at V and 2 bases at J, with 10 bases between the two ends. The CDR3 is made up of 13 amino acids. CDR1 KGHDR and CDR2 SFDVKD come from the germline V gene. For the CDR3, the DNA is TGTGCCACCAGTCCGGGACATACCTACGAGCAGTACTTC. This gives the protein CATSPGHTYEQYF.

V is TRBV18 and J is TRBJ2-6, with 7 bases fitting TRBD2. Germline CDR1 reads KGHSH; CDR2 reads LQKENI. J lost 0 bases, V lost 7 bases, and 15 bases had no gene match. CDR3 length equals 19 residues. In DNA form, the CDR3 reads TGTGCCAGCTATCAACTTTCTCTAGCGGAGCACTCTGGGGCCAACGTCCTGACTTTC. Residues: CASYQLSLAEHSGANVLTF.

The gene calls are TRBV5-8 and TRBJ2-1; 10 nucleotides agree with TRBD1. V lost 4 bases, J lost 5 bases, and 15 bases stayed unmatched. Germline CDR1 SGHTS, CDR2 YDEGEE. The CDR3 totals 18 residues. CDR3 protein: CASSPTGGFFRADNEQFF. CDR3 DNA sequence: TGTGCCAGCAGCCCGACAGGGGGCTTCTTTAGGGCCGACAATGAGCAGTTCTTC.

This chain links TRBV7-9 with TRBJ1-2; the D is unclear. V was clipped by 4 bases and J by 4 bases, with 13 bases between them. Germline V gene sequence: CDR1 SEHNR, CDR2 FQNEAQ (reference sequence). This CDR3 has 14 residues. The CDR3 bases are TGTGCCAGCAGCTCATCAGGATCTTCCTATGGCTACACCTTC. As protein: CASSSSGSSYGYTF.

The chain links TRBV10-3 to TRBJ2-1, with D maybe TRBD2 (5 bases). Germline lookup yields CDR1 ENHRY and CDR2 SYGVKD. The CDR3 has 13 amino acids. Trimming removed 4 bases from V and 5 bases from J, with 9 bases in between. CDR3 in DNA: TGTGCCATCAGTGGAAGCGGAGACAATGAGCAGTTCTTC. Its translation is CAISGSGDNEQFF.

V usage is TRBV6-5 and J usage is TRBJ2-1; 10 bases match TRBD2. The V gene's germline CDR1 is MNHEY and CDR2 SVGAGI. The CDR3 length is 11 residues. The V and J ends lost 6 bases and 10 bases, in that order; junction bases with no gene match: 0. This CDR3 is CASRGLAEQFF. CDR3 sequence (DNA): TGTGCCAGCAGGGGACTAGCGGAGCAGTTCTTC.

The rearrangement uses TRBV2 and TRBJ1-4; the D is unclear. Germline V gene data show CDR1 as SNHLY and CDR2 as FYNNEI. This CDR3 is built from 11 residues. Trimming pared 3 bases from V and 8 bases from J, leaving 4 bases between. CDR3 DNA sequence: TGTGCCAGCAGTGAGCGGGAAAAACTGTTTTTT. Its protein is CASSEREKLFF.

This sequence joins TRBV2 and TRBJ2-3; maybe TRBD1 (6 bases). Germline V gene lookup returns CDR1 SNHLY and CDR2 FYNNEI. The V gene lost 6 bases and the J gene lost 1 base, with 17 bases spanning the gap. The CDR3 has 16 amino acids. CDR3 sequence reads: CASRSTGMGRTDTQYF. The DNA for the CDR3 is TGTGCCAGCAGGTCCACAGGGATGGGTCGCACAGATACGCAGTATTTT. Using reference TRBV2 and TRBJ2-3 for the parts outside the CDR3, the full variable domain is EPEVTQTPSHQVTQMGQEVILRCVPISNHLYFYWYRQILGQKVEFLVSFYNNEISEKSEIFDDQFSVERPDGSNFTLKIRSTKLEDSAMYFCASRSTGMGRTDTQYFGPGTRLTVL.

The gene calls are TRBV18 and TRBJ2-1; 14 positions match TRBD2. J lost 6 bases, V lost 5 bases, and 3 bases had no gene match. The CDR3 consists of 15 residues. Germline CDR1 reads KGHSH; CDR2 reads LQKENI. The CDR3 reads CASSMGLAGANEQFF. CDR3 coding DNA: TGTGCCAGCTCAATGGGACTAGCGGGGGCCAATGAGCAGTTCTTC. Supplemented by reference TRBV18 and TRBJ2-1, the full variable domain reads NAGVMQNPRHLVRRRGQEARLRCSPMKGHSHVYWYRQLPEEGLKFMVYLQKENIIDESGMPKERFSAEFPKEGPSILRIQQVVRGDSAAYFCASSMGLAGANEQFFGPGTRLTVL.

This clone was recorded once. The chain combines TRBV13 with TRBJ2-5, with 9 nucleotides matching TRBD2. CDR1 and CDR2 from the germline V gene are PRHDT and FYEKMQ (reference sequence). J was trimmed by 5 bases and V by 5 bases; bases with no gene match: 9. CDR3 length equals 15 residues. CDR3 residues: CASSPLAGVLETQYF. In DNA form, the CDR3 reads TGTGCCAGCAGCCCCTTAGCGGGAGTGTTGGAGACCCAGTACTTC.

The V call is TRBV12-3 or TRBV12-4, the J call TRBJ1-6, with 8 bases that match TRBD1. Trimming at V came to 8 bases and at J to 10 bases, leaving 7 bases not matched to a gene. The CDR3 is 13 amino acids. The CDR3 sequence is CASVQGAESPLHF. The CDR3 DNA is TGTGCCAGCGTGCAGGGGGCGGAATCACCCCTCCACTTT.

This chain connects TRBV9 to TRBJ2-2, with D unresolved. Trimming left V 3 bases short and J 4 bases short, with 4 bases between. Looked up from germline, CDR1 is SGDLS and CDR2 is YYNGEE. The CDR3 runs 12 residues. Here the CDR3 reads CASSAITGELFF. The CDR3 DNA sequence: TGTGCCAGCAGCGCTATCACCGGGGAGCTGTTTTTT.

The V call is TRBV7-2, the J call TRBJ2-3; 8 bases are a match to TRBD2. The CDR3 has 16 amino acids. Looked up from germline, CDR1 is SGHTA and CDR2 is FQGNSA. V shed 2 bases and J 0 bases; nucleotides not matched to a gene: 4. For the CDR3, the DNA is TGTGCCAGCAGCTTAAAACTAGCGGCTAGCACAGATACGCAGTATTTT. Encoded protein: CASSLKLAASTDTQYF.

V is TRBV5-1 and J is TRBJ2-5; TRBD2 aligns across 9 bases. The CDR3 spans 15 residues. In germline, CDR1 is SGHRS, CDR2 YFSETQ. J was trimmed by 5 bases and V by 2 bases; bases with no gene match: 7. CDR3: CASSFGGRAFETQYF. CDR3 in DNA: TGCGCCAGCAGCTTTGGCGGGAGGGCCTTTGAGACCCAGTACTTC.

This clone appeared a few times. The gene calls are TRBV5-1 and TRBJ2-7, with 7 bases lining up with TRBD1. Germline CDR1 SGHRS, CDR2 YFSETQ. The CDR3 has 13 amino acids. J gave up 2 bases and V 5 bases, and 4 bases lay outside the gene matches. This CDR3 reads CASRAGGTYEQYF. CDR3 coding DNA: TGCGCCAGCAGAGCAGGGGGAACCTACGAGCAGTACTTC. Drawing the rest from reference TRBV5-1 and TRBJ2-7, the complete variable domain is KAGVTQTPRYLIKTRGQQVTLSCSPISGHRSVSWYQQTPGQGLQFLFEYFSETQRNKGNFPGRFSGRQFSNSRSEMNVSTLELGDSALYLCASRAGGTYEQYFGPGTRLTVT.

This clone was counted once. This rearrangement joins TRBV4-3 to TRBJ2-7, with 10 nucleotides matching TRBD1. This CDR3 comprises 15 residues. Germline CDR1 reads LGHNA; CDR2 reads YSLEER. J gave up 2 bases and V 1 base, and 2 bases lay outside the gene matches. The CDR3 protein is CASSQAGQGAYEQYF. The CDR3 DNA follows: TGCGCCAGCAGCCAAGCAGGACAGGGGGCCTACGAGCAGTACTTC.

The genes are TRBV5-1 and TRBJ1-1; a weak D match, TRBD1 (6 bases). The CDR3 contains 15 residues. Germline lookup yields CDR1 SGHRS and CDR2 YFSETQ. Trimming pared 4 bases from V and 1 base from J, leaving 14 bases between. The CDR3 spells CASSPSGTPNTEAFF. CDR3 bases: TGCGCCAGCAGCCCTTCCGGGACACCGAACACTGAAGCTTTCTTT. Full variable domain (remainder filled in from reference TRBV5-1 and TRBJ1-1): KAGVTQTPRYLIKTRGQQVTLSCSPISGHRSVSWYQQTPGQGLQFLFEYFSETQRNKGNFPGRFSGRQFSNSRSEMNVSTLELGDSALYLCASSPSGTPNTEAFFGQGTRLTVV.

The chain couples TRBV6-5 to TRBJ2-5, with no clear D. Trimming left V 6 bases short and J 3 bases short, with 17 bases between. The germline gives CDR1 MNHEY, CDR2 SVGAGI. The CDR3 consists of 15 residues. CDR3 DNA: TGTGCCAGCAGCCGCGGAACAAAGACCAAAGAGACCCAGTACTTC. This gives the protein CASSRGTKTKETQYF.

The chain couples TRBV2 to TRBJ2-7, with a tentative D call TRBD2 (6 bases). Trimming took 2 bases from V and 11 from J, leaving 13 bases between them. This CDR3 comprises 12 residues. CDR1 is SNHLY and CDR2 is FYNNEI in the germline V gene. The CDR3 coding sequence is TGTGCCAGCAGTGAAATCCGGGACTGGGAGTACTTC. Its protein is CASSEIRDWEYF. The full variable domain, rest sourced from reference TRBV2 and TRBJ2-7, is EPEVTQTPSHQVTQMGQEVILRCVPISNHLYFYWYRQILGQKVEFLVSFYNNEISEKSEIFDDQFSVERPDGSNFTLKIRSTKLEDSAMYFCASSEIRDWEYFGPGTRLTVT.

This chain connects TRBV7-6 to TRBJ1-6; the match to TRBD1 covers 9 bases. With 4 bases clipped from V and 6 bases from J, the junction kept 7 bases outside the gene matches. Germline V gene sequence: CDR1 SGHVS, CDR2 FNYEAQ. The CDR3 loop spans 16 amino acids. CDR3 region: CASSSQGAGSNSPLHF. CDR3 coding DNA: TGTGCCAGCAGCTCACAGGGGGCGGGGAGTAATTCACCCCTCCACTTT.